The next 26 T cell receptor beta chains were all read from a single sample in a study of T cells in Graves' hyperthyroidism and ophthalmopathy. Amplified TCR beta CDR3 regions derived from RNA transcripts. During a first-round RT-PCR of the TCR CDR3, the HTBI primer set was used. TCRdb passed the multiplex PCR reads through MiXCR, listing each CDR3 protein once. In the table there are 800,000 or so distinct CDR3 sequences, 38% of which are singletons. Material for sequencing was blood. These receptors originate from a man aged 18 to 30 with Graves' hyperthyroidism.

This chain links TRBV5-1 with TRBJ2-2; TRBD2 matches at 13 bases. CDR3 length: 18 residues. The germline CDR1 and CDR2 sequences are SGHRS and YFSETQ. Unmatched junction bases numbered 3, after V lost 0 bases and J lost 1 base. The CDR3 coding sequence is TGCGCCAGCAGCTTGGGACTAGCGGGGGGTCGGAACACCGGGGAGCTGTTTTTT. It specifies CASSLGLAGGRNTGELFF.

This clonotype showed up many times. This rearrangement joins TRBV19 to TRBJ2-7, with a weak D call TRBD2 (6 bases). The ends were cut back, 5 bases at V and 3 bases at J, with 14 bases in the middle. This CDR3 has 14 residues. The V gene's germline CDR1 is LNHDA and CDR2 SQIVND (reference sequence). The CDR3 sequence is CASSSVSGDYEQYF. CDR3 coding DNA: TGTGCCAGTAGTTCTGTTAGCGGCGACTACGAGCAGTACTTC.

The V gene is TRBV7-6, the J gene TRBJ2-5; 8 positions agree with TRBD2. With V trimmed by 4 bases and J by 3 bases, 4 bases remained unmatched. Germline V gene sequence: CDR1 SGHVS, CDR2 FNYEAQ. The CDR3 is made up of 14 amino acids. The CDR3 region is CASSSAGVEETQYF. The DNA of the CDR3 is TGTGCCAGCAGCTCAGCGGGGGTCGAAGAGACCCAGTACTTC.

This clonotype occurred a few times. The CDR3 is CATIRGGPSNQPQHF. The DNA of the CDR3 is TGTGCCACCATCAGAGGGGGACCGAGCAATCAGCCCCAGCATTTT. The chain uses TRBV10-3 and TRBJ1-5; a possible D gene is TRBD1 (6 bases). V dropped 10 bases and J dropped 1 base, with 17 bases sitting between them. Germline V lookup: CDR1 ENHRY, CDR2 SYGVKD. This CDR3 comprises 15 residues.

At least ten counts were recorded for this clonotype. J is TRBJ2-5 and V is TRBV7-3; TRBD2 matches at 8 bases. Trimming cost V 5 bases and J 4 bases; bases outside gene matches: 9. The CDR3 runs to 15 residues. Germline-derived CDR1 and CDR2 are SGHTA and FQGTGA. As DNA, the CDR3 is TGTGCCAGCAGCCCGACGGGAGGGGCGGGAGAGACCCAGTACTTC. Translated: CASSPTGGAGETQYF.

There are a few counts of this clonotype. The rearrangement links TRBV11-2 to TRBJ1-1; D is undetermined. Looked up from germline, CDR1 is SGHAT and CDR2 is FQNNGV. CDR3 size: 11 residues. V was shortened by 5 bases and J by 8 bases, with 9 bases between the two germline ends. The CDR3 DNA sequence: TGTGCCAGCAGCCAGCTGTGGGAAGCTTTCTTT. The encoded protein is CASSQLWEAFF. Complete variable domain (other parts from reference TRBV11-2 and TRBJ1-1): EAGVAQSPRYKIIEKRQSVAFWCNPISGHATLYWYQQILGQGPKLLIQFQNNGVVDDSQLPKDRFSAERLKGVDSTLKIQPAKLEDSAVYLCASSQLWEAFFGQGTRLTVV.

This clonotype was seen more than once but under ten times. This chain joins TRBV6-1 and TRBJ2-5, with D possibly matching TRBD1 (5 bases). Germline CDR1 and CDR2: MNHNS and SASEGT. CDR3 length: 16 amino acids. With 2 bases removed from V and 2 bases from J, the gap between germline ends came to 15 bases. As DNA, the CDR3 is TGTGCCAGCAGTGAATCGTGGACACTCGGACAAGAGACCCAGTACTTC. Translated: CASSESWTLGQETQYF.

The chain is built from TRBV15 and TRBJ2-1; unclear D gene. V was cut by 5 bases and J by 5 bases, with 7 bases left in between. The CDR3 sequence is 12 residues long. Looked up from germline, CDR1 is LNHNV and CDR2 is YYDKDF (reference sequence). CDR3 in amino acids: CATSLRDNEQFF. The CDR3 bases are TGTGCCACCAGCCTCCGGGACAATGAGCAGTTCTTC.

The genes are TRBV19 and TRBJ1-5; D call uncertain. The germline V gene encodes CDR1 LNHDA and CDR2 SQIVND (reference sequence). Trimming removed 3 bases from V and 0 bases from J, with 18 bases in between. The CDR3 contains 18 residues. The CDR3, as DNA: TGTGCCAGTAGTATCTATTCATCGGGGAGGTATAGCAATCAGCCCCAGCATTTT. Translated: CASSIYSSGRYSNQPQHF.

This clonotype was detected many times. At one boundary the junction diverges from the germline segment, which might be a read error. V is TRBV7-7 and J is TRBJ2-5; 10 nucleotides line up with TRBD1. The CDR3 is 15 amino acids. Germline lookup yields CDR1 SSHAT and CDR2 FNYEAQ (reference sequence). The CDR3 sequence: CASSFRTGGQETQYF. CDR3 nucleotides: TGTGCTAGCAGCTTCAGGACAGGGGGGCAAGAGACCCAGTACTTC.

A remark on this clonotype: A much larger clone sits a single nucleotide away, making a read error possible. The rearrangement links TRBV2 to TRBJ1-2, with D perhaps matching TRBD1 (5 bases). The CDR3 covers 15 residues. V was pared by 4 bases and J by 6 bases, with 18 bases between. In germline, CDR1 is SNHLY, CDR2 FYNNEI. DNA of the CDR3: TGTGCCAGCAGTGGACAGATCTTACCAAGGGATGGCTACACCTTC. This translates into CASSGQILPRDGYTF.

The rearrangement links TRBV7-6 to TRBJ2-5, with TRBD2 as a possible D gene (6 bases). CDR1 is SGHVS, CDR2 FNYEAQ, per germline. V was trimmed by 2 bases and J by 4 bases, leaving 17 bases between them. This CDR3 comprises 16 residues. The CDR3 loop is CASSLIGSVGGETQYF. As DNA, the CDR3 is TGTGCCAGCAGCTTAATCGGCTCAGTGGGGGGAGAGACCCAGTACTTC.

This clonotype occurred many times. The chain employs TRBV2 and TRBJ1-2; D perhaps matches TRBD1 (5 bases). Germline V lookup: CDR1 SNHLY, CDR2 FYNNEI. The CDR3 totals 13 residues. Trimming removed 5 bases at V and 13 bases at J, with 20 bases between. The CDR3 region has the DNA TGTGCCAGCAGTCGTCGGCCGGGGGAATCGGTCACCTTC. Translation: CASSRRPGESVTF.

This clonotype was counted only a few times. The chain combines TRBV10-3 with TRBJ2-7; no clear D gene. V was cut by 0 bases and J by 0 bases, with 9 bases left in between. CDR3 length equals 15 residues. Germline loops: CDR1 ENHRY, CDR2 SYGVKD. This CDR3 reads CAISESIQSSYEQYF. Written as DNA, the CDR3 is TGTGCCATCAGTGAGTCGATTCAGTCCTCCTACGAGCAGTACTTC.

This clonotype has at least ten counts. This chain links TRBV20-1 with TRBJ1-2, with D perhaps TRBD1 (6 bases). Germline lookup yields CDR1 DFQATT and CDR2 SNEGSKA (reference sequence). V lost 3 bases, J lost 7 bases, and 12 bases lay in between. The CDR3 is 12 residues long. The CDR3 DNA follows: TGCAGTGCTAGTGACGGGGGCGGTGGCTACACCTTC. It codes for CSASDGGGGYTF.

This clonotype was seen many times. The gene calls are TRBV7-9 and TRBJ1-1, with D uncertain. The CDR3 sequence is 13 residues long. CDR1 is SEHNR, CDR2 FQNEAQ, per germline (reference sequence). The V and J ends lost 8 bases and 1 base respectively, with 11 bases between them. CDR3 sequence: CASRETSNTEAFF. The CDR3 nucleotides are TGTGCCAGCCGAGAGACATCGAACACTGAAGCTTTCTTT.

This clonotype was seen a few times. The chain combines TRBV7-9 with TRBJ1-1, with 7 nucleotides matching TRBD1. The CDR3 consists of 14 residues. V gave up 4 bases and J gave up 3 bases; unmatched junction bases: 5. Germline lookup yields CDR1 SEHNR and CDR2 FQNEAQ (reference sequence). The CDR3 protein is CASSSSTGDTEAFF. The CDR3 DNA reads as TGTGCCAGCAGCTCGTCCACAGGGGACACTGAAGCTTTCTTT.

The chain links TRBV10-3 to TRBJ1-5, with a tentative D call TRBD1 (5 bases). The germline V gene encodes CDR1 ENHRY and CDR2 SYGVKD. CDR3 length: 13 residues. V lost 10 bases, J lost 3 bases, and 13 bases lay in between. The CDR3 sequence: CASRQSFNQPQHF. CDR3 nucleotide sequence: TGTGCCAGCAGACAGAGTTTCAATCAGCCCCAGCATTTT.

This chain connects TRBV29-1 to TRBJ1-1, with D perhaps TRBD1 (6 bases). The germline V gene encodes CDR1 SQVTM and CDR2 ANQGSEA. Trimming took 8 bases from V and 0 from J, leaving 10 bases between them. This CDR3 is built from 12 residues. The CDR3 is CSLGTMNTEAFF. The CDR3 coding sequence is TGCAGCTTGGGGACAATGAACACTGAAGCTTTCTTT.

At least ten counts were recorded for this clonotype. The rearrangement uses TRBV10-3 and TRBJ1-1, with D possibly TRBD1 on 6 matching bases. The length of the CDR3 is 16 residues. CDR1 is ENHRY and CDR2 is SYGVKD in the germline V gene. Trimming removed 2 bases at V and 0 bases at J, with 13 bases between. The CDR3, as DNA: TGTGCCATCAGTGAGGTAGGGGGTCCCATGAACACTGAAGCTTTCTTT. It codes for CAISEVGGPMNTEAFF.

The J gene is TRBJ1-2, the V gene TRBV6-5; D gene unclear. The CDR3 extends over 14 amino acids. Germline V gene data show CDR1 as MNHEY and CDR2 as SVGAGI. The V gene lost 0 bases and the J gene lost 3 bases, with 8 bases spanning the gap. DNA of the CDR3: TGTGCCAGCAGTTACTCGAGAGGAGACTATGGCTACACCTTC. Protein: CASSYSRGDYGYTF.

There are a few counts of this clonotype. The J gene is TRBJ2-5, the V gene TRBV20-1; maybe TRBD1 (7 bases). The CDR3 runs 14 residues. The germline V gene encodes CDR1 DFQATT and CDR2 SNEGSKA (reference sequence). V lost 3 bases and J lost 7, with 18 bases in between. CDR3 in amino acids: CSARDTGDSGTQYF. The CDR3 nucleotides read TGCAGTGCTAGGGATACAGGGGACTCGGGGACCCAGTACTTC.

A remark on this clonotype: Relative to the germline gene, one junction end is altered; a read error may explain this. CDR3 DNA: TGTGCCAGCAGTGGTATACAGGGGAATTTACCCCTCCACTTT. It specifies CASSGIQGNLPLHF. V usage is TRBV28 and J usage is TRBJ1-6, with TRBD1 matching over 7 bases. In germline, CDR1 is MDHEN, CDR2 SYDVKM. The CDR3 is made up of 14 amino acids.

CDR3 in amino acids: CASSATDGGFGYTF. CDR3 nucleotide sequence: TGTGCCAGTAGCGCTACCGACGGAGGCTTTGGCTACACCTTC. The gene calls are TRBV19 and TRBJ1-2, with D hard to call. This CDR3 spans 14 amino acids. The V and J ends lost 6 bases and 7 bases respectively, with 18 bases between them. CDR1 is LNHDA and CDR2 is SQIVND in the germline V gene (reference sequence).

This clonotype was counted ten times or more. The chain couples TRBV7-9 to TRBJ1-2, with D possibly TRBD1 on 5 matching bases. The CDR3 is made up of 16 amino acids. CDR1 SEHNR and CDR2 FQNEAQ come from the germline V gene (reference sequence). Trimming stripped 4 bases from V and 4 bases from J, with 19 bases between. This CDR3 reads CASSSSGTKGPYGYTF. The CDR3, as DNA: TGTGCCAGCAGCTCTTCCGGGACGAAGGGCCCCTATGGCTACACCTTC.

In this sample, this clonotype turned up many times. Here the CDR3 reads CASSVRPTQGQKLFF. CDR3 in DNA: TGTGCCAGCAGCGTTAGACCCACCCAAGGGCAAAAACTGTTTTTT. The rearrangement uses TRBV9 and TRBJ1-4; D unresolved. Deletions cut 2 bases from V and 9 bases from J, with 17 bases between. There are 15 residues in the CDR3. CDR1 is SGDLS, CDR2 YYNGEE, per germline. Full variable domain (rest looked up from reference TRBV9 and TRBJ1-4): DSGVTQTPKHLITATGQRVTLRCSPRSGDLSVYWYQQSLDQGLQFLIQYYNGEERAKGNILERFSAQQFPDLHSELNLSSLELGDSALYFCASSVRPTQGQKLFFGSGTQLSVL.